The 29 T cell receptor beta chains reported below all come from one sample, sequenced in a study of CD8 T cells in Susac syndrome. An input of roughly 0.5 to 1 ug of RNA was subjected to reverse transcription using random hexamers. TCRdb used MiXCR to reprocess the immunoSEQ multiplex PCR reads, holding one entry per CDR3 protein. The top ten clones hold about 0.12% of a sample with some 200,000 distinct CDR3 sequences, about 94% of them seen once. Sequencing input: CD8+ T cells from PBMCs. These receptors came from a human donor with multiple sclerosis.

The CDR3 region has the DNA TGTGCCAGTAGTGTAAAGGATAGCTCCTACAATGAGCAGTTCTTC. Its protein product is CASSVKDSSYNEQFF. V gene TRBV19 combines with J gene TRBJ2-1; D gene uncertain. Germline loops: CDR1 LNHDA, CDR2 SQIVND (reference sequence). The CDR3 has 15 amino acids. The ends were cut back, 5 bases at V and 0 bases at J, with 11 bases in the middle.

In DNA, the CDR3 is TGTGCCAGTAGTATGGACTGGTCCCCAGGGACAGGGATCGATGAGCAGTTCTTC. Protein sequence: CASSMDWSPGTGIDEQFF. The J gene is TRBJ2-1, the V gene TRBV19; 9 bases line up with TRBD1. With V trimmed by 3 bases and J by 8 bases, 17 bases remained unmatched. The CDR3 is 18 amino acids. The germline CDR1 and CDR2 sequences are LNHDA and SQIVND (reference sequence).

The V gene is TRBV29-1, the J gene TRBJ1-2, with no clear D. CDR1 and CDR2 from the germline V gene are SQVTM and ANQGSEA. The CDR3 contains 14 residues. The V end was cut by 3 bases, the J end by 2 bases, with 13 bases between. CDR3 amino acids: CSVDDQLTNYGYTF. CDR3 nucleotide sequence: TGCAGCGTTGATGACCAGCTTACAAACTATGGCTACACCTTC.

The chain recombines TRBV28 with TRBJ2-7; D gene uncertain. Germline V gene lookup returns CDR1 MDHEN and CDR2 SYDVKM. V gave up 1 base and J gave up 9 bases, with 16 bases separating them. CDR3 size: 14 residues. The CDR3 region is CASSLLIAPGLQYF. In DNA form, the CDR3 reads TGTGCCAGCAGTTTATTGATAGCCCCTGGGCTGCAGTACTTC.

The chain couples TRBV6-1 to TRBJ1-3; D is uncertain. There are 15 residues in the CDR3. Trimming removed 10 bases at V and 0 bases at J, with 16 bases between. Germline loops: CDR1 MNHNS, CDR2 SASEGT. For the CDR3, the DNA is TGTGCCACCGGCCCTACGGAACTCTCTGGAAACACCATATATTTT. Its protein product is CATGPTELSGNTIYF.

V gene TRBV7-8 combines with J gene TRBJ1-3; D may be TRBD1 (6 bases). V dropped 1 base and J dropped 0 bases, with 10 bases sitting between them. The CDR3 covers 16 residues. Germline V gene sequence: CDR1 SGHVS, CDR2 FQNEAQ. For the CDR3, the DNA is TGTGCCAGCAGCTTAGTGGGGGGCGGCTCTGGAAACACCATATATTTT. This translates into CASSLVGGGSGNTIYF.

About this clonotype: The junction and the germline gene differ at one end; a read error may be behind it. This chain uses TRBV30 with TRBJ1-1; no clear D. The CDR3 consists of 13 residues. In germline, CDR1 is GTSNPN, CDR2 SVGIG (reference sequence). The DNA for the CDR3 is TGTGCCTGGAGTGTAGAGTGGAACACTGAAGCTTTTTTT. This encodes CAWSVEWNTEAFF.

The V gene is TRBV7-9, the J gene TRBJ2-1, with D unclear. This CDR3 region has 14 residues. Germline V gives CDR1 SEHNR, CDR2 FQNEAQ (reference sequence). V was clipped by 2 bases and J by 5 bases, with 10 bases between them. For the CDR3, the DNA is TGTGCCAGCAGCTTAACTCCTTCTCACAATGAGCAGTTCTTC. It translates to CASSLTPSHNEQFF.

This clonotype was detected once. The chain employs TRBV30 and TRBJ2-1; D remains ambiguous. The CDR3 has 13 residues. V lost 1 base, J lost 10 bases, and 14 bases lay in between. The germline V gene encodes CDR1 GTSNPN and CDR2 SVGIG (reference sequence). This CDR3 is CAWSAPTSEEQFF. Here the CDR3 DNA reads TGTGCCTGGAGTGCCCCAACTTCTGAGGAGCAGTTCTTC.

The genes are TRBV29-1 and TRBJ2-7; TRBD1 matches 7 bases. Trimming at V came to 5 bases and at J to 3 bases, leaving 4 bases not matched to a gene. The CDR3 is made up of 12 amino acids. Per the germline V gene, CDR1 is SQVTM and CDR2 is ANQGSEA. This CDR3 reads CSVFTGDYEQYF. The CDR3 coding sequence is TGCAGCGTTTTTACAGGGGACTACGAGCAGTACTTC.

CDR3 sequence (DNA): TGCGCCAGCAGCCAAGAAGAGGGCGGGTACGAGCAGTACTTC. Protein: CASSQEEGGYEQYF. The V gene is TRBV4-1, the J gene TRBJ2-7; possible D gene TRBD2, 5 bases. In germline, CDR1 is MGHRA, CDR2 YSYEKL. V was clipped by 0 bases and J by 4 bases, with 10 bases between them. The CDR3 is 14 amino acids.

The CDR3, as DNA: TGCGCCAGCAGCCAAGAAAGTACTAGCGGAGCCCAAGAGACCCAGTACTTC. Translated: CASSQESTSGAQETQYF. The V call is TRBV4-1, the J call TRBJ2-5, with 8 bases that match TRBD2. This CDR3 has 17 amino acids. Trimming at V came to 0 bases and at J to 1 base, leaving 7 bases not matched to a gene. CDR1 MGHRA and CDR2 YSYEKL come from the germline V gene.

The rearrangement uses TRBV12-3 or TRBV12-4 and TRBJ2-4; maybe TRBD1 (6 bases). This CDR3 region has 13 residues. V lost 4 bases and J 4 bases, leaving 8 bases between the germline ends. CDR3 sequence: CASSWGPKNIQYF. In DNA, the CDR3 is TGTGCCAGCAGTTGGGGGCCAAAAAACATTCAGTACTTC.

This clonotype turned up a few times. V gene TRBV7-2 combines with J gene TRBJ2-3; D is unresolved. This CDR3 is 12 amino acids long. Germline loops: CDR1 SGHTA, CDR2 FQGNSA. Trimming took off 7 bases at V and 2 bases at J, with 7 bases between the two ends. CDR3 amino acids: CASTPSTDTQYF. CDR3 sequence (DNA): TGTGCCAGCACCCCGTCCACAGATACGCAGTATTTT.

The chain is built from TRBV3-1 and TRBJ2-7; no clear D. The CDR3 is 14 residues long. V lost 3 bases and J 3 bases, leaving 12 bases between the germline ends. Germline CDR1 LGHDT, CDR2 YNNKEL (reference sequence). DNA for the CDR3: TGTGCCAGCAGCCAGGATCCCGATGTCTACGAGCAGTACTTC. Protein sequence: CASSQDPDVYEQYF.

The genes are TRBV6-6 and TRBJ2-2; 12 nucleotides agree with TRBD2. J was trimmed by 5 bases and V by 7 bases; bases with no gene match: 5. The germline V gene has CDR1 MNHNY and CDR2 SVGAGI (reference sequence). The CDR3 extends over 15 amino acids. The CDR3 spells CASNPSGRGTGELFF. CDR3 sequence (DNA): TGTGCCAGCAACCCTAGCGGGAGGGGTACCGGGGAGCTGTTTTTT.

This chain connects TRBV7-9 to TRBJ2-3; the D gene is possibly TRBD1 (5 bases). V shed 2 bases and J shed 2 bases, with 17 bases lying between them. Germline-derived CDR1 and CDR2 are SEHNR and FQNEAQ (reference sequence). This CDR3 has 17 amino acids. CDR3 in amino acids: CASSLSRDVWTTDTQYF. Written as DNA, the CDR3 is TGTGCCAGCAGCTTAAGCAGGGATGTGTGGACCACAGATACGCAGTATTTT.

The chain has TRBV11-3 and TRBJ2-3, with 11 bases fitting TRBD2. The CDR3 has 17 amino acids. Germline V gene sequence: CDR1 SGHNT, CDR2 YENEEA. Trimming at V came to 3 bases and at J to 1 base, leaving 6 bases not matched to a gene. The CDR3 DNA follows: TGTGCCAGCAGCTTGGGGACTAGCGGAGAAGGCACAGATACGCAGTATTTT. This gives the protein CASSLGTSGEGTDTQYF.

This sequence joins TRBV4-1 and TRBJ2-2; D is uncertain. Germline CDR1 MGHRA, CDR2 YSYEKL. The V end was cut by 4 bases, the J end by 3 bases, with 15 bases between. This CDR3 contains 16 residues. In nucleotides, the CDR3 is TGCGCCAGCAGCCCCCCCTCGGGCAGGTACACCGGGGAGCTGTTTTTT. It specifies CASSPPSGRYTGELFF.

This chain uses TRBV20-1 with TRBJ1-1; D is perhaps TRBD1 (6 bases). V was trimmed by 6 bases and J by 0 bases, leaving 20 bases between them. The germline CDR1 and CDR2 sequences are DFQATT and SNEGSKA (reference sequence). The CDR3 loop spans 16 amino acids. CDR3 sequence reads: CSAPFTGTYMNTEAFF. The CDR3 DNA follows: TGCAGTGCCCCATTTACAGGGACTTACATGAACACTGAAGCTTTCTTT.

The chain uses TRBV5-6 and TRBJ1-2; 7 bases fit TRBD1. The germline CDR1 and CDR2 sequences are SGHDT and YYEEEE. Trimming at V came to 3 bases and at J to 4 bases, leaving 9 bases not matched to a gene. The CDR3 runs 15 residues. The CDR3 DNA is TGTGCCAGCAGCTATGGGACAGTCCCTATCTATGGCTACACCTTC. Protein sequence: CASSYGTVPIYGYTF. Drawing the rest from reference TRBV5-6 and TRBJ1-2, the complete variable domain is DAGVTQSPTHLIKTRGQQVTLRCSPKSGHDTVSWYQQALGQGPQFIFQYYEEEERQRGNFPDRFSGHQFPNYSSELNVNALLLGDSALYLCASSYGTVPIYGYTFGSGTRLTVV.

This clonotype has more than one count but fewer than ten. The chain has TRBV9 and TRBJ1-6; 8 nucleotides match TRBD1. The CDR3 is 14 residues long. V gave up 2 bases and J gave up 5 bases; unmatched junction bases: 0. Germline V lookup: CDR1 SGDLS, CDR2 YYNGEE. CDR3 sequence (DNA): TGTGCCAGCAGCGTGGGACAGGATAATTCACCCCTCCACTTT. This codes for CASSVGQDNSPLHF.

The chain carries TRBV12-3 or TRBV12-4 and TRBJ1-4, with TRBD1 identical over 7 bases. The CDR3 is made up of 13 amino acids. V lost 6 bases to trimming and J lost 8 bases; unmatched junction nucleotides: 6. Written as DNA, the CDR3 is TGTGCCAGCAGGGGACAGTTGGGGGAAAAACTGTTTTTT. Its protein is CASRGQLGEKLFF.

The gene calls are TRBV7-8 and TRBJ2-7; TRBD2 agrees at 7 bases. The CDR3 contains 15 residues. Germline values: CDR1 SGHVS, CDR2 FQNEAQ. Trimming took 5 bases from V and 6 from J; bases not matched to a gene: 13. The CDR3 sequence: CASSHAGQGGAEQYF. CDR3 in DNA: TGTGCCAGCAGCCACGCCGGGCAGGGAGGGGCCGAGCAGTACTTC.

The chain combines TRBV29-1 with TRBJ1-3; no firm D call. Trimming took off 6 bases at V and 2 bases at J, with 17 bases between the two ends. Germline CDR1 SQVTM, CDR2 ANQGSEA. The length of the CDR3 is 15 residues. The CDR3 bases are TGCAGCGTGATGCCACCGGGGAATCCTGGAAACACCATATATTTT. Translated: CSVMPPGNPGNTIYF.

The chain has TRBV12-5 and TRBJ2-1; D is unclear. Per the germline V gene, CDR1 is LGHNT and CDR2 is FRNRAP. This CDR3 is 11 amino acids long. The V gene lost 1 base and the J gene lost 8 bases, with 3 bases spanning the gap. CDR3 DNA sequence: TGTGCTAGTGGTTTGGGCCATGAGCAGTTCTTC. Amino acid sequence: CASGLGHEQFF.

The rearrangement joins TRBV24-1 to TRBJ1-1, with D uncertain. Germline CDR1 reads KGHDR; CDR2 reads SFDVKD. V was trimmed by 2 bases and J by 1 base, leaving 4 bases between them. The CDR3 length is 13 residues. The CDR3 spells CATSDWTNTEAFF. CDR3 sequence (DNA): TGTGCCACCAGTGATTGGACGAACACTGAAGCTTTCTTT.

There are a few counts of this clonotype. The V call is TRBV19, the J call TRBJ1-5; D remains ambiguous. The CDR3 extends over 12 amino acids. Germline V gene data show CDR1 as LNHDA and CDR2 as SQIVND (reference sequence). The V gene lost 6 bases and the J gene lost 5 bases, with 8 bases spanning the gap. The CDR3 loop reads CASRDSYQPQHF. CDR3 DNA sequence: TGTGCCAGTAGGGATTCCTATCAGCCCCAGCATTTT.

This chain connects TRBV9 to TRBJ1-1; no definite D call. CDR3 length equals 13 residues. The V end was cut by 0 bases, the J end by 8 bases, with 11 bases between. CDR1 SGDLS and CDR2 YYNGEE come from the germline V gene. The chain's CDR3 is CASSVDGEVEAFF. CDR3 sequence (DNA): TGTGCCAGCAGCGTAGATGGGGAAGTGGAAGCTTTCTTT.